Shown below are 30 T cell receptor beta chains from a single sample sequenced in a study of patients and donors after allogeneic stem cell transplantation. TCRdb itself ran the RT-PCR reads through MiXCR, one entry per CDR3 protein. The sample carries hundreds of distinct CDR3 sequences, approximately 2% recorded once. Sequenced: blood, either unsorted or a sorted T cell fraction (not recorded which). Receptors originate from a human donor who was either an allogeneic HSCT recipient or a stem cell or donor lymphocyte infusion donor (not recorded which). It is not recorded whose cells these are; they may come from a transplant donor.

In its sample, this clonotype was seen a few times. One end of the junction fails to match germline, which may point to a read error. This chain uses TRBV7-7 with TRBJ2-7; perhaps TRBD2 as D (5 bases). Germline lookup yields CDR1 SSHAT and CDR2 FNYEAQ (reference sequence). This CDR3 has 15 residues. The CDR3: CASSYGLDQFYEQYF. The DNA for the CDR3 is TGTGCTAGCAGCTACGGACTGGACCAATTCTACGAGCAGTACTTC. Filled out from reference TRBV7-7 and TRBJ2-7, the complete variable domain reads GAGVSQSPRYKVTKRGQDVTLRCDPISSHATLYWYQQALGQGPEFLTYFNYEAQPDKSGLPSDRFSAERPEGSISTLTIQRTEQRDSAMYRCASSYGLDQFYEQYFGPGTRLTVT.

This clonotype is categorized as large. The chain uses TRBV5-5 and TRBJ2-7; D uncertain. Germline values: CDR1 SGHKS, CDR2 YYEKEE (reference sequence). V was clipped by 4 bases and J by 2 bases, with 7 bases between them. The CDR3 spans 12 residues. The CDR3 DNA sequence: TGTGCCAGCAGCCTACCCGCCTACGAGCAGTACTTC. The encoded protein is CASSLPAYEQYF. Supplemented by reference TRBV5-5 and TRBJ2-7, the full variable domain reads DAGVTQSPTHLIKTRGQQVTLRCSPISGHKSVSWYQQVLGQGPQFIFQYYEKEERGRGNFPDRFSARQFPNYSSELNVNALLLGDSALYLCASSLPAYEQYFGPGTRLTVT.

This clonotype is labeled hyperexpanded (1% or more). DNA for the CDR3: TGTGCCACCAGAGGGACTAGCGGCACCAATGAGCAGTTCTTC. Amino acids: CATRGTSGTNEQFF. The chain recombines TRBV15 with TRBJ2-1; 11 nucleotides line up with TRBD2. The germline gives CDR1 LNHNV, CDR2 YYDKDF (reference sequence). This CDR3 has 14 amino acids. After removal of 6 bases from V and 6 bases from J, the junction contained 4 bases not matched to a gene.

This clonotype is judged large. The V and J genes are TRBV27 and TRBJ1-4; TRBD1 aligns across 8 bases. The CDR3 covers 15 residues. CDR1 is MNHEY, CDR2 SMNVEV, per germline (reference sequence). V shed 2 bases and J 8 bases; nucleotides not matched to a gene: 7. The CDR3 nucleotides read TGTGCCAGCAGTTTAGCAGGACAGGGAGGGGAAAAACTGTTTTTT. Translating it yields CASSLAGQGGEKLFF.

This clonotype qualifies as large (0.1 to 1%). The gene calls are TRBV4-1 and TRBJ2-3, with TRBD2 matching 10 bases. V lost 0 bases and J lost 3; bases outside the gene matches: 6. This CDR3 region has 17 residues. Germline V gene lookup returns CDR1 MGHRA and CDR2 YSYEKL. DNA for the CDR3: TGCGCCAGCAGCCAAGATCTAGCGGGAGTAGTGACAGATACGCAGTATTTT. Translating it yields CASSQDLAGVVTDTQYF.

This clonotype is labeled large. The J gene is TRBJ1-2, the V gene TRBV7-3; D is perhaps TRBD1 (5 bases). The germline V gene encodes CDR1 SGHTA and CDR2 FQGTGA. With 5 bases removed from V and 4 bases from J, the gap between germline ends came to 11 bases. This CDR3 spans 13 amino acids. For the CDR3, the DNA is TGTGCCAGCAGCGACGGGACCCCCTATGGCTACACCTTC. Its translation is CASSDGTPYGYTF.

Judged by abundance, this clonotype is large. The CDR3 reads CASSLAGGYTEAFF. The CDR3 bases are TGCGCCAGCAGCTTGGCAGGGGGCTACACTGAAGCTTTCTTT. The chain couples TRBV5-1 to TRBJ1-1, with TRBD1 matching over 8 bases. The V and J ends lost 0 bases and 3 bases, in that order; junction bases with no gene match: 1. CDR1 and CDR2 from the germline V gene are SGHRS and YFSETQ. The CDR3 has 14 amino acids.

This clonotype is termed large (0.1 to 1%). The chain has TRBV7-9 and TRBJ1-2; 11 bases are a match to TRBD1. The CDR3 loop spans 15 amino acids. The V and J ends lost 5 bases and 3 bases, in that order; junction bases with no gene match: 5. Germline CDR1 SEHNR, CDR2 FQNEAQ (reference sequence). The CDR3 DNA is TGTGCCAGCAGCCACCGGGACAGGGGGTACTATGGCTACACCTTC. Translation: CASSHRDRGYYGYTF.

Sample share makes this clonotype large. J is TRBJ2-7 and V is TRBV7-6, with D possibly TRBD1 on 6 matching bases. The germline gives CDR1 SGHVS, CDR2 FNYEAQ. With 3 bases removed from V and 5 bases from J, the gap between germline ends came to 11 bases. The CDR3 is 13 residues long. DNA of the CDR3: TGTGCCAGCAGCTTTGCAGGGGCCCACGAGCAGTACTTC. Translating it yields CASSFAGAHEQYF.

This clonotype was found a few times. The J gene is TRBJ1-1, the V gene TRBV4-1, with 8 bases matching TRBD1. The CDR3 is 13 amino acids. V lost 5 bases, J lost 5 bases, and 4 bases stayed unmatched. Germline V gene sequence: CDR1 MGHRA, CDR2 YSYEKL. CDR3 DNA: TGCGCCAGCAGCACTACAGGGGGGACTGAAGCTTTCTTT. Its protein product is CASSTTGGTEAFF.

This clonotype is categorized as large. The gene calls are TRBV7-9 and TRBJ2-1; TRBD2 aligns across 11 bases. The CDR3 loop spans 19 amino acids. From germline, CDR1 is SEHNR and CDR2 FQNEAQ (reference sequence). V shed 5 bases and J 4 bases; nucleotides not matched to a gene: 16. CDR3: CASSPPAGTSGGRYNEQFF. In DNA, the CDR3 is TGTGCCAGCAGCCCCCCAGCCGGGACTAGCGGAGGAAGATACAATGAGCAGTTCTTC. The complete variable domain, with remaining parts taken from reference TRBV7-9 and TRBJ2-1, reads DTGVSQNPRHKITKRGQNVTFRCDPISEHNRLYWYRQTLGQGPEFLTYFQNEAQLEKSRLLSDRFSAERPKGSFSTLEIQRTEQGDSAMYLCASSPPAGTSGGRYNEQFFGPGTRLTVL.

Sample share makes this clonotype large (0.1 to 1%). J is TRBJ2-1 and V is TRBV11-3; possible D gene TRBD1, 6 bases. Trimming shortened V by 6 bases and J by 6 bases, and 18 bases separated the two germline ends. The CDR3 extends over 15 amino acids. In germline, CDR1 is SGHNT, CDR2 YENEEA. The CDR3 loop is CASSFSFDRRNEQFF. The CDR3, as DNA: TGTGCCAGCAGTTTTAGCTTCGACAGGCGCAATGAGCAGTTCTTC.

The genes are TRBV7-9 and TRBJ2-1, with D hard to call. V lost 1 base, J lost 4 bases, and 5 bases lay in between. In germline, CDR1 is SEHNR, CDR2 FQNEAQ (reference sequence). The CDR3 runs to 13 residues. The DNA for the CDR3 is TGTGCCAGCAGCTTAGACGAATACAATGAGCAGTTCTTC. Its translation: CASSLDEYNEQFF.

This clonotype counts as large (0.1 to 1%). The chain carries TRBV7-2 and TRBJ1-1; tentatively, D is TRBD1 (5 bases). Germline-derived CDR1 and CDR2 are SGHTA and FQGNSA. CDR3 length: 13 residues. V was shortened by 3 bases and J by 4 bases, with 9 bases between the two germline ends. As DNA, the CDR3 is TGTGCCAGCAGCTTTGAGGGGTTCACTGAAGCTTTCTTT. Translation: CASSFEGFTEAFF.

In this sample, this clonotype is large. The CDR3 spells CAISLGNEQFF. CDR3 DNA sequence: TGTGCCATCAGTTTAGGCAATGAGCAGTTCTTC. The chain combines TRBV10-3 with TRBJ2-1, with D unclear. The CDR3 spans 11 residues. The ends were cut back, 5 bases at V and 6 bases at J, with 5 bases in the middle. The germline V gene has CDR1 ENHRY and CDR2 SYGVKD.

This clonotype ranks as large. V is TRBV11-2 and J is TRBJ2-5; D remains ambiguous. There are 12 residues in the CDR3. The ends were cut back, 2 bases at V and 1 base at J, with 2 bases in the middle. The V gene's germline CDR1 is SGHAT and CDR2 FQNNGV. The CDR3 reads CASSLLQETQYF. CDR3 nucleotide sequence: TGTGCCAGCAGCTTACTCCAAGAGACCCAGTACTTC.

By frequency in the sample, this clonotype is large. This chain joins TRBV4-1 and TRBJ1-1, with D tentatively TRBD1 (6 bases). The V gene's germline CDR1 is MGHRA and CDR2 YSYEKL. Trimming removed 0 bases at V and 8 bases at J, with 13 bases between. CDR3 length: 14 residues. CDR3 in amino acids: CASSQDRRQDEAFF. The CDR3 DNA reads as TGCGCCAGCAGCCAAGATCGAAGACAGGACGAAGCTTTCTTT.

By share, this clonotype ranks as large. The CDR3 bases are TGTGCCAGCAGCCACAACAGGGACGTGAACACTGAAGCTTTCTTT. The encoded protein is CASSHNRDVNTEAFF. The chain couples TRBV7-9 to TRBJ1-1; possibly TRBD1 for D (6 bases). Germline V gene lookup returns CDR1 SEHNR and CDR2 FQNEAQ (reference sequence). CDR3 length: 15 residues. The V and J ends lost 5 bases and 0 bases respectively, with 13 bases between them.

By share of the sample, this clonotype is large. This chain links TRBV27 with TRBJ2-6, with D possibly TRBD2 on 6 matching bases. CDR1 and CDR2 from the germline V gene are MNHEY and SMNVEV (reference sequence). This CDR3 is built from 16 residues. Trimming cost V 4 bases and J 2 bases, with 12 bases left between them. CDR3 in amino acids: CASSSGRMAGANVLTF. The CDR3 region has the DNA TGTGCCAGCAGTTCTGGGAGGATGGCTGGGGCCAACGTCCTGACTTTC.

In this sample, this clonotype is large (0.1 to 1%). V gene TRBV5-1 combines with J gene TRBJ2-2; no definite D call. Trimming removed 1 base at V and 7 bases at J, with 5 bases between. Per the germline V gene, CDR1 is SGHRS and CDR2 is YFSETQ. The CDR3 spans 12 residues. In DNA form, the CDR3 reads TGCGCCAGCAGCTTGCAGGTCGGGGAGCTGTTTTTT. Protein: CASSLQVGELFF.

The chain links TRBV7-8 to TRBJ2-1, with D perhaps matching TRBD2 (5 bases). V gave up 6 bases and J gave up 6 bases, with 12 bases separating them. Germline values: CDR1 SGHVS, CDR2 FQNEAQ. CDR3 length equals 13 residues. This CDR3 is CASSPGRGNEQFF. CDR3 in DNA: TGTGCCAGCAGTCCCGGACGGGGCAATGAGCAGTTCTTC.

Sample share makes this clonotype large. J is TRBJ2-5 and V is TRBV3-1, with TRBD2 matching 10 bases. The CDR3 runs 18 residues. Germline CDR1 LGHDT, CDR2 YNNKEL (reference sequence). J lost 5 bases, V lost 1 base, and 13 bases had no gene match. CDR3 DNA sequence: TGTGCCAGCAGCCAAGTGGGGGGGCTAGCGGGAGAGCTGGAGACCCAGTACTTC. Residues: CASSQVGGLAGELETQYF.

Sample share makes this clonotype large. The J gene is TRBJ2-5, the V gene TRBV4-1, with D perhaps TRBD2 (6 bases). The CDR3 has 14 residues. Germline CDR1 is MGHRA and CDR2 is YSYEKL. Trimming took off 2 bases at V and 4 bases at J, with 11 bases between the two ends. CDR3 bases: TGCGCCAGCAGCCAATCGAGCGGGTCAGAGACCCAGTACTTC. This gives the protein CASSQSSGSETQYF.

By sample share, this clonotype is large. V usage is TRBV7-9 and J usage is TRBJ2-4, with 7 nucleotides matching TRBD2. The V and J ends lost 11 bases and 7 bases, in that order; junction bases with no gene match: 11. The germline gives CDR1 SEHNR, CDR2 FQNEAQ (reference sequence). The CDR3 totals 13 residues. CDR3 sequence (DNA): TGTGCCGGAGAGGGACTAAGTGAGAACATTCAGTACTTC. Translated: CAGEGLSENIQYF.

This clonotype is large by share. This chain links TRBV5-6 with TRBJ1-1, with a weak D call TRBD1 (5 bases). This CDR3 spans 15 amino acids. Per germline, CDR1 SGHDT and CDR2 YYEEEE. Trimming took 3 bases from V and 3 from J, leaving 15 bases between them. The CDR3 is CASSYIEGMYTEAFF. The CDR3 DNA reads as TGTGCCAGCAGCTATATTGAGGGGATGTACACTGAAGCTTTCTTT.

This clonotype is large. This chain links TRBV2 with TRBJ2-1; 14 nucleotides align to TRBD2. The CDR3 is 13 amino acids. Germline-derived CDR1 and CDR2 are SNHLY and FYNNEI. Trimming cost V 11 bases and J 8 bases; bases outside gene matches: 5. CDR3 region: CAGGLAGGYEQFF. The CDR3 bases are TGTGCCGGAGGACTAGCGGGAGGATATGAGCAGTTCTTC.

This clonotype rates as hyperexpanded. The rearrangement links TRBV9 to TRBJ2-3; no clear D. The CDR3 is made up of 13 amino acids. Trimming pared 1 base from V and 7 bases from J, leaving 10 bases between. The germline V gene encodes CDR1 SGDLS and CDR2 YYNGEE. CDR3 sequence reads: CASSVIEDNTQYF. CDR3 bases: TGTGCCAGCAGCGTAATCGAGGATAATACGCAGTATTTT.

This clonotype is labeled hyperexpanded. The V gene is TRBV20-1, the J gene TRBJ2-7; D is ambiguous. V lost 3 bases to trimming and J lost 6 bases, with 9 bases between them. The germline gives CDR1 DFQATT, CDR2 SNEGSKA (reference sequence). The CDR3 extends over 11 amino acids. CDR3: CSASYGTEQYF. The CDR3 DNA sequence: TGCAGTGCTAGTTATGGAACCGAGCAGTACTTC.

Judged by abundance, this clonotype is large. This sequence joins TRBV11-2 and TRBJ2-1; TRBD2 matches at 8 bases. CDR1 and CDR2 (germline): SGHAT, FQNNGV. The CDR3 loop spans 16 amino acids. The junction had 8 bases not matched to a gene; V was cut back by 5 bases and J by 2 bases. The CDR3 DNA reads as TGTGCCAGCAGCCCGTTCCCGGGACTAGCCTACAATGAGCAGTTCTTC. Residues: CASSPFPGLAYNEQFF.

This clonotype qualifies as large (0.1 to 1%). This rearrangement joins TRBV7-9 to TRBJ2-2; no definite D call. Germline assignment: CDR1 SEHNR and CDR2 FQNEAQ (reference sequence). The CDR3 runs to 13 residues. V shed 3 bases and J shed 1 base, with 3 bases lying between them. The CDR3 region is CASSFLNTGELFF. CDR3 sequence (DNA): TGTGCCAGCAGCTTCCTGAACACCGGGGAGCTGTTTTTT.